Ten or more counts support the clone carrying this TCR beta chain. Its antigen is as yet unknown. Researchers amplified the TCR beta CDR3 regions from RNA transcripts. Carried out on the TCR CDR3, a first-round RT-PCR used the HTBI primer set. TCRdb reanalysed the multiplex PCR reads using MiXCR and keeps one entry per CDR3 protein. The table includes around 600,000 distinct CDR3 sequences, roughly 15% detected once. With 1 base removed from V and 1 base from J, the gap between germline ends came to 8 bases. Germline loops: CDR1 MDHEN, CDR2 SYDVKM. CDR3 length equals 15 residues. The sample belongs to a study of T cells in Graves' hyperthyroidism and ophthalmopathy. Broader study findings: Most clonotypes that expanded in the thyroid above 0.001 also showed up in blood.

Criteria for exclusion of patients were uncontrolled infection, other autoimmune disease, pregnancy or lactation. The diagnoses drew upon clinical symptoms, serum thyroxine and TRAb, thyroid ultrasound and orbital computed tomography. The TCR was taken from a woman between 45 and 60 years old with Graves' ophthalmopathy. The chain combines TRBV28 with TRBJ1-3, with D possibly TRBD1 on 6 matching bases. The material sequenced was blood. The CDR3 here is CASSLLQGSGNTIYF. The CDR3 nucleotides are TGTGCCAGCAGTTTATTGCAGGGGTCTGGAAACACCATATATTTT.